The clone carrying this T cell receptor (beta chain) occurred a few times. The data stem from a study of T cells in Graves' hyperthyroidism and ophthalmopathy. Amplification yielded TCR beta CDR3 regions, with RNA transcripts as the source. Researchers ran a first-round RT-PCR on the TCR CDR3 using the HTBI primer set. TCRdb ran MiXCR on the multiplex PCR reads and lists one entry per CDR3 protein. The table has approximately 260,000 distinct CDR3 sequences, roughly 15% seen once. Trimming pared 1 base from V and 8 bases from J, leaving 15 bases between. This CDR3 has 15 residues. Germline V gene sequence: CDR1 MGHRA, CDR2 YSYEKL.

The sequencing input was blood. This TCR was recovered from a woman aged 45-60 years with Graves' hyperthyroidism that later progressed to Graves' ophthalmopathy. The chain couples TRBV4-1 to TRBJ2-1; the D is unclear. The CDR3 sequence is CASSQGLRALDEQFF. Here the CDR3 DNA reads TGCGCCAGCAGCCAAGGCCTCAGAGCTCTGGATGAGCAGTTCTTC.